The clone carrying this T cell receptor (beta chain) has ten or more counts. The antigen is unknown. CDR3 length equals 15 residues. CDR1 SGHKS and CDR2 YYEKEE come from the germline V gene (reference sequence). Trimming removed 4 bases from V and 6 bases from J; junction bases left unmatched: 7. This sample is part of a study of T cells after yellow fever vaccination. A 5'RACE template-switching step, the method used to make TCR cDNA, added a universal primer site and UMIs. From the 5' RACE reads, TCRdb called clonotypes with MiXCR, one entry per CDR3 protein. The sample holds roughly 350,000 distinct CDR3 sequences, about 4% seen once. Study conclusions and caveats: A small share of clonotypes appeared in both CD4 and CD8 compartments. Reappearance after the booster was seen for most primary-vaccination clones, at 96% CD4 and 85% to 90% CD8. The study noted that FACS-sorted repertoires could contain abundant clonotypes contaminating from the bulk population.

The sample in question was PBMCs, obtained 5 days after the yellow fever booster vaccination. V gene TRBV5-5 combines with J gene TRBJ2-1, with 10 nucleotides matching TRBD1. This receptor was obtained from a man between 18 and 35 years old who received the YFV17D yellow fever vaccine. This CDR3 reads CASSMGQGTANEQFF. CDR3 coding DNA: TGTGCCAGCAGCATGGGACAGGGGACCGCCAATGAGCAGTTCTTC.